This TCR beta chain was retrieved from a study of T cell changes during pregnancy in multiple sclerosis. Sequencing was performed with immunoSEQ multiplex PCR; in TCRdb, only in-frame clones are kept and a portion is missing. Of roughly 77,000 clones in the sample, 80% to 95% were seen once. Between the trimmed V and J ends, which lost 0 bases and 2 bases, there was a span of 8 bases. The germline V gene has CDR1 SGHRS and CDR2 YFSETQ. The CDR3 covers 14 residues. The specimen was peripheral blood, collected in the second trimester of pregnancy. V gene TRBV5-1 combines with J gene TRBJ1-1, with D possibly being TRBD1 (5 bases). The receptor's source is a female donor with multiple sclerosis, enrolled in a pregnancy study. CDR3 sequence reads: CASSLGQSNTEAFF. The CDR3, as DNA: TGCGCCAGCAGCTTGGGACAGTCAAACACTGAAGCTTTCTTT.